Detailed here is one T cell receptor beta chain. The antigen remains unidentified. Using immunoSEQ multiplex PCR, the repertoire was profiled, and TCRdb retains in-frame clones only, with some absent. The repertoire holds 40,000 to 60,000 clones, roughly 90% seen once, with roughly 3.7% in the top ten. These data belong to a study of neoadjuvant nivolumab and ipilimumab in lung cancer. General observations from the study: TCR receptors were sequenced in few samples.

V shed 3 bases and J shed 5 bases, with 23 bases lying between them. Germline V gives CDR1 SEHNR, CDR2 FQNEAQ (reference sequence). The CDR3 has 18 amino acids. The starting material was blood, obtained before neoadjuvant nivolumab, alone or with ipilimumab. The gene calls are TRBV7-9 and TRBJ1-5; D ambiguous. The sequence was obtained from an adult with non-small cell lung cancer. Some clones in this sample may be carry-over from other donors' samples. CDR3 loop: CASSFDGASGQIYQPQHF. The CDR3 nucleotides are TGTGCCAGCAGCTTTGATGGCGCCAGTGGTCAAATTTATCAGCCCCAGCATTTT.